These T cell receptor beta chains were read from a single sample in a study of T cell responses to AZD1222 COVID-19 vaccine. Profiling relied on immunoSEQ multiplex PCR, and the TCRdb table lists in-frame clones only, not all of them. The data hold some 130,000 clones, with over 75% observed a single time. The sequencing here drew on peripheral blood, taken 28 days after the second AZD1222 dose. These TCRs come from an adult who received the AZD1222 COVID-19 vaccine. The CDR3 runs from the conserved cysteine through the conserved F or W. A D gene is named only where the DNA matches it firmly. A row's size may be missing; if present it is once, few, many or a size class.

>-|TRBV12-3/TRBV12-4|-|TRBJ2-1
CASSRNIPNEQFF
TGTGCCAGCAGCCGGAACATACCCAATGAGCAGTTCTTC
>-|TRBV2|TRBD1|TRBJ2-2
CASSGDRVTGELFF
TGTGCCAGCAGCGGGGACAGAGTCACCGGGGAGCTGTTTTTT
>-|TRBV7-2|-|TRBJ1-1
CASGPMTEAFF
TGTGCCAGCGGGCCTATGACTGAAGCTTTCTTT
>-|TRBV5-1|-|TRBJ1-4
CASGAGLNEKLFF
TGCGCCAGCGGCGCGGGGCTTAATGAAAAACTGTTTTTT
>-|TRBV9|-|TRBJ1-3
CASSVEGNTIYF
TGTGCCAGCAGCGTGGAGGGAAACACCATATATTTT
>-|TRBV5-1|TRBD1|TRBJ2-6
CASTRDSSGANVLTF
TGCGCCAGCACCAGGGACAGCTCTGGGGCCAACGTCCTGACTTTC
>-|TRBV29-1|-|TRBJ2-1
CSVADPGNLHNEQFF
TGCAGCGTTGCTGACCCGGGGAATCTCCACAATGAGCAGTTCTTC
>-|TRBV6-5|-|TRBJ1-3
CASSYNSGGGGNTIYF
TGTGCCAGCAGTTACAACTCCGGTGGTGGTGGAAACACCATATATTTT
>-|TRBV19|-|TRBJ2-6
CASSTQGGSGANVLTF
TGTGCCAGTAGTACCCAGGGTGGCTCTGGGGCCAACGTCCTGACTTTC
>-|TRBV5-1|-|TRBJ1-2
CASSLFHQSESYTF
TGCGCCAGCAGCTTGTTCCACCAGTCCGAGAGCTACACCTTC
>-|TRBV5-1|-|TRBJ1-1
CASSAGQGFAEAFF
TGCGCCAGCAGCGCCGGGCAGGGATTTGCTGAAGCTTTCTTT
>once|TRBV19|-|TRBJ2-1
CASRPHSLAGEQFF
TGTGCCAGTAGGCCCCATTCACTAGCAGGTGAGCAGTTCTTC
>-|TRBV12-3/TRBV12-4|-|TRBJ1-2
CASSKQGNYGYTF
TGTGCCAGCAGTAAACAGGGTAACTATGGCTACACCTTC
>-|TRBV28|TRBD1|TRBJ2-7
CASRTLEGASEQYF
TGTGCCAGCAGAACCTTAGAGGGGGCTAGCGAGCAGTACTTC
>-|TRBV18|-|TRBJ1-1
CASSRDTQNTEAFF
TGTGCCAGCTCGCGGGACACCCAGAACACTGAAGCTTTCTTT
>-|TRBV10-2|-|TRBJ1-1
CASNRGSYTEAFF
TGCGCCAGCAATCGAGGGTCCTACACTGAAGCTTTCTTT
>-|TRBV5-6|-|TRBJ2-2
CASSLQGSRSTGELFF
TGTGCCAGCAGCTTGCAGGGGAGTAGATCCACCGGGGAGCTGTTTTTT
>-|TRBV28|-|TRBJ1-5
CASSLGQEQPQHF
TGTGCCAGCAGTTTGGGGCAGGAGCAGCCCCAGCATTTT